The present TCR beta chain was sequenced within a study of blood T cells in healthy people across ages. Findings and caveats of the study: The recorded TCR beta diversity per million T cells decreased in a roughly linear manner with age. It was held that the diversity estimates obtained from one million T cells were underestimates.

Details on this clonotype: Its antigen is not identified.

Primed by a sample-barcoded 5' primer and a J-beta primer mix, a second PCR proceeded for 7 to 11 cycles. TCRdb re-analysed the 5' RACE reads in MiXCR, keeping a single row per CDR3 protein. This sample carries about 780,000 distinct CDR3 sequences, 35% to 50% of them seen once, and the ten largest clones take roughly 20%. Germline V gene sequence: CDR1 DFQATT, CDR2 SNEGSKA (reference sequence). The CDR3 runs to 11 residues. V was shortened by 6 bases and J by 5 bases, with 10 bases between the two germline ends. A minimum of 6 million PBMCs was isolated per sample. This chain joins TRBV20-1 and TRBJ2-5, with D tentatively TRBD1 or TRBD2 (5 bases each). The sequencing input was blood. This clonotype originated in a man aged 80 or over in good health. CDR3: CSAEGWETQYF. Written as DNA, the CDR3 is TGCAGTGCCGAGGGGTGGGAGACCCAGTACTTC.